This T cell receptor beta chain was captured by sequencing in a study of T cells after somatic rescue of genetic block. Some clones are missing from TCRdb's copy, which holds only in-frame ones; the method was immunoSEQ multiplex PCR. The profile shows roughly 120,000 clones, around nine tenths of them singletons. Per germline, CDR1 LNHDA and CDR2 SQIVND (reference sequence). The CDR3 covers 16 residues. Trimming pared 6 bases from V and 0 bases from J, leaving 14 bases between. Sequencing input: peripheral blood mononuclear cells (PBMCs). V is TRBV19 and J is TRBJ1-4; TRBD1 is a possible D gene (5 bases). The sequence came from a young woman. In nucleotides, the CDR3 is TGTGCCAGTAGCCCCCCGGGGGGGACAACTAATGAAAAACTGTTTTTT. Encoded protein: CASSPPGGTTNEKLFF.